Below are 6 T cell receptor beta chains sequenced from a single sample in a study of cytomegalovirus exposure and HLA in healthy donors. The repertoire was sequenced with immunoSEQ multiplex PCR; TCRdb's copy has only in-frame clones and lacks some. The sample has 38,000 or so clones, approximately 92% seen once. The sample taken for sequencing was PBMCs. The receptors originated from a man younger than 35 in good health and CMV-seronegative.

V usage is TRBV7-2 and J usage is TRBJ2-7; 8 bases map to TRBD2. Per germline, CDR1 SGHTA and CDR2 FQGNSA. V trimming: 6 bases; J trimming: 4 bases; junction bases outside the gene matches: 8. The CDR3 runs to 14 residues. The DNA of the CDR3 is TGTGCCAGCAGGGATGAGCGGGGGAGGTACGAGCAGTACTTC. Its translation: CASRDERGRYEQYF.

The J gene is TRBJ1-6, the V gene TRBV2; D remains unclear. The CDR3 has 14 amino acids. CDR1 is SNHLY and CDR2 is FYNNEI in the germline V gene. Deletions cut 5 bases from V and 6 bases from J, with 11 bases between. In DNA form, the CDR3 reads TGTGCCAGCAGTCTTCAGAACAGTAATTCACCCCTCCACTTT. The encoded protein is CASSLQNSNSPLHF. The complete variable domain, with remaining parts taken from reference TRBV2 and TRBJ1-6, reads EPEVTQTPSHQVTQMGQEVILRCVPISNHLYFYWYRQILGQKVEFLVSFYNNEISEKSEIFDDQFSVERPDGSNFTLKIRSTKLEDSAMYFCASSLQNSNSPLHFGNGTRLTVT.

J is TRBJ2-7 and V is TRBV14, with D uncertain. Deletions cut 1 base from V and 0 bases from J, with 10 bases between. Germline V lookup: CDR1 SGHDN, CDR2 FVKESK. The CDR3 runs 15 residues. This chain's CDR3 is CASSQGLISSYEQYF. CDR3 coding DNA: TGTGCCAGCAGCCAAGGGTTGATTAGCTCCTACGAGCAGTACTTC.

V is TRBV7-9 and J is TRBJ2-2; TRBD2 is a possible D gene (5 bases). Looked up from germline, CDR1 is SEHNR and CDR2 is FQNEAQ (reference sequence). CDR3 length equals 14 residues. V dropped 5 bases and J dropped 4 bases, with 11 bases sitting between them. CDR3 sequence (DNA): TGTGCCAGCAGCGCCGGGGTTTCCACCGGGGAGCTGTTTTTT. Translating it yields CASSAGVSTGELFF.

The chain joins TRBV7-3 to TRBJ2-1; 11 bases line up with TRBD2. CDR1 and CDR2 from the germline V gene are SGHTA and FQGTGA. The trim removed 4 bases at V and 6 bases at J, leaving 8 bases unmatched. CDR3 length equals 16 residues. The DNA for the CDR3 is TGTGCCAGCAGCTGGCCAAGACTAGCGGGGAGCAATGAGCAGTTCTTC. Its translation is CASSWPRLAGSNEQFF.

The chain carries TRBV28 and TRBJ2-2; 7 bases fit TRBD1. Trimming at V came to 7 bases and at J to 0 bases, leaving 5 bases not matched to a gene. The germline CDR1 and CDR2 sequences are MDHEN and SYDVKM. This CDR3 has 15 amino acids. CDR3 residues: CASMGQGANTGELFF. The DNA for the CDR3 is TGTGCCAGCATGGGGCAGGGGGCGAACACCGGGGAGCTGTTTTTT.